This T cell receptor (beta chain) was found in a study of T-cell memory formation after mild COVID-19. Overall study: The study found TCR clusters largely donor specific.

Barcoded TCR alpha and TCR beta cDNA libraries with UMIs came from 5'RACE using constant-segment primers. A single record per CDR3 protein comes from TCRdb applying MiXCR to the 5' RACE reads. The data contain roughly 610,000 distinct CDR3 sequences, 15% to 20% of them singletons. The J segment lost 5 bases and the V segment lost 4 bases, leaving 9 bases of the junction unmatched. The CDR3 contains 15 residues. As concerns this clonotype: The antigen is unknown.

Overall study findings and caveats: Day 15 to 85 contractors were CD4/CD8 balanced; later expanders leaned CD4+.

The chain is built from TRBV23-1 and TRBJ2-5, with 8 bases that match TRBD1. TRBV23-1 is an open reading frame, and its role is uncertain. The sequenced sample consisted of PBMCs or a T cell subset sorted from them (not recorded which). This clonotype originated in an adult woman who had mild COVID-19 (a few samples of this study predate the infection). Cell type and time point are not known. DNA for the CDR3: TGCGCCAGCAGTCCTGGGGCCAGGGGGCCGGAGACCCAGTACTTC. Translated, it gives CASSPGARGPETQYF.